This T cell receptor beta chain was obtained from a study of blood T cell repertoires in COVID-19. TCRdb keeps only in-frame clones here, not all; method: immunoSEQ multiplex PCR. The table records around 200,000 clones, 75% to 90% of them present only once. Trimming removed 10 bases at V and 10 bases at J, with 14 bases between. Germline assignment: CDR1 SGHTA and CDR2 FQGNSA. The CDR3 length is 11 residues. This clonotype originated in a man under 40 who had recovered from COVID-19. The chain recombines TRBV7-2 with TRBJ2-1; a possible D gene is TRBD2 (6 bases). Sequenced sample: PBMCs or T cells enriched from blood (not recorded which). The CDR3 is CATGLANEQFF. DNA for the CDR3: TGTGCCACGGGACTCGCCAACGAGCAGTTCTTC.